This is a list of T cell receptor beta chains from one sample in a study of T cells in localized non-small cell lung cancer. Profiling relied on immunoSEQ multiplex PCR, and the TCRdb table lists in-frame clones only, not all of them. The data hold approximately 28,000 clones, with roughly 80% observed a single time. The sequences come from peripheral blood mononuclear cells, collected before any cancer treatment. The receptors originated from a man aged 35-75 years with stage III lung adenocarcinoma. Both conserved end residues are part of each CDR3. The D gene is left open where the match is weak. Size values are once, few and many counts, or a class for expanded clones, and some rows have none.

D gene	V gene	J gene	clone size	CDR3 protein	CDR3 DNA
TRBD2	TRBV7-8	TRBJ2-1	.	CASSHRRLAGNEQFF	TGTGCCAGCAGCCACCGGCGGCTAGCGGGTAATGAGCAGTTCTTC
TRBD1	TRBV27	TRBJ1-2	.	CASSPTGSTGYTF	TGTGCCAGCAGTCCGACAGGGTCAACAGGCTACACCTTC
.	TRBV19	TRBJ1-5	.	CASSIRGGNQPQHF	TGTGCCAGTAGTATTAGGGGCGGCAATCAGCCCCAGCATTTT
.	TRBV11-2	TRBJ1-6	.	CASSLALDSGNSPLHF	TGTGCCAGCAGCTTAGCACTAGACAGCGGCAATTCACCCCTCCACTTT
.	TRBV5-1	TRBJ1-5	.	CASSLSGNQPQHF	TGCGCCAGCAGCTTGTCAGGGAATCAGCCCCAGCATTTT
TRBD2	TRBV11-2	TRBJ2-2	.	CASSPQSGGANGELFF	TGTGCCAGCAGCCCCCAAAGCGGGGGGGCCAACGGGGAGCTGTTTTTT
.	TRBV11-1	TRBJ2-5	once	CASSSQETQYF	TGTGCCAGCAGCTCCCAAGAGACCCAGTACTTC
.	TRBV7-6	TRBJ2-2	.	CASSSLGVRDTGELFF	TGTGCCAGCAGCTCTTTGGGGGTACGGGACACCGGGGAGCTGTTTTTT
.	TRBV11-2	TRBJ1-5	.	CASSLESWSAQHF	TGTGCCAGCAGCCTCGAGTCTTGGTCAGCCCAGCATTTT
TRBD1	TRBV28	TRBJ1-2	.	CASSSPGTDYGYTF	TGTGCCAGCAGTTCCCCAGGGACAGACTATGGCTACACCTTC
TRBD2	TRBV28	TRBJ2-1	.	CASASGGAYNEQFF	TGTGCCAGCGCGAGCGGGGGGGCCTACAATGAGCAGTTCTTC
.	TRBV28	TRBJ2-1	.	CASSLIYLRELGENEQFF	TGTGCCAGCAGCCTAATCTATTTACGGGAGCTGGGGGAGAATGAGCAGTTCTTC
.	TRBV10-2	TRBJ2-2	.	CASRGQGAGELFF	TGCGCCAGCCGTGGCCAGGGAGCCGGGGAGCTGTTTTTT
TRBD1	TRBV27	TRBJ1-4	.	CASSSGVGQADEKLFF	TGTGCCAGCAGTTCGGGGGTGGGACAGGCGGATGAAAAACTGTTTTTT
TRBD1	TRBV11-2	TRBJ2-5	.	CASSPSRGRQTQYF	TGTGCCAGCAGCCCTTCCAGGGGGCGGCAGACCCAGTACTTC
.	TRBV6-5	TRBJ1-6	.	CASSYPNSPLHF	TGTGCCAGCAGTTACCCTAATTCACCCCTCCACTTT
TRBD1	TRBV27	TRBJ1-2	few	CASSLGAGQNYGYTF	TGTGCCAGCAGCCTCGGAGCGGGACAGAACTATGGCTACACCTTC
.	TRBV5-1	TRBJ2-6	once	CASSLTGSGANVLTF	TGCGCCAGCAGCTTGACAGGGAGCGGGGCCAACGTCCTGACTTTC
.	TRBV5-1	TRBJ2-5	.	CASKRTDIRVNQETQYF	TGCGCCAGCAAGCGGACCGATATACGCGTGAACCAAGAGACCCAGTACTTC
.	TRBV5-1	TRBJ2-5	.	CASSLANSGVVRETQYF	TGCGCCAGCAGCTTGGCCAACTCGGGGGTGGTTCGGGAGACCCAGTACTTC
.	TRBV28	TRBJ1-5	.	CASSYRGNQPQHF	TGTGCCAGCAGTTATAGGGGGAATCAGCCCCAGCATTTT
.	TRBV15	TRBJ1-1	.	CATSSSVAGYTEAFF	TGTGCCACCAGCAGTTCCGTTGCGGGGTACACTGAAGCTTTCTTT
.	TRBV10-3	TRBJ2-4	few	CAISESNAQNIQYF	TGTGCCATCAGTGAGTCGAATGCCCAAAACATTCAGTACTTC
.	TRBV7-3	TRBJ2-5	once	CASSSGAGRPETQYF	TGTGCCAGCAGCTCTGGGGCGGGTAGGCCAGAGACCCAGTACTTC
.	TRBV5-1	TRBJ1-4	.	CASSLTVGSNEKLFF	TGCGCCAGCAGCCTCACTGTCGGGTCGAATGAAAAACTGTTTTTT
.	TRBV14	TRBJ1-1	.	CASSQAYGYGNTEAFF	TGTGCCAGCAGCCAAGCCTACGGGTATGGGAACACTGAAGCTTTCTTT
.	TRBV28	TRBJ2-5	.	CASSSDYARETQYF	TGTGCCAGCAGTTCCGACTACGCCCGGGAGACCCAGTACTTC
TRBD1	TRBV5-1	TRBJ2-1	.	CASSLGGQGAHEQFF	TGCGCCAGCAGCTTGGGGGGACAGGGGGCCCATGAGCAGTTCTTC
TRBD1	TRBV6-1	TRBJ1-2	.	CASSEVGGEDYGYTF	TGTGCCAGCAGTGAAGTAGGGGGCGAGGACTATGGCTACACCTTC
.	TRBV4-2	TRBJ1-5	few	CASSRAGDNQPQHF	TGTGCCAGCAGCCGAGCAGGGGACAATCAGCCCCAGCATTTT
.	TRBV28	TRBJ1-2	.	CASSLAAPGGYTF	TGTGCCAGCAGTTTAGCCGCGCCTGGTGGCTACACCTTC
.	TRBV16	TRBJ1-5	.	CASSQSSGPQPQHF	TGTGCCAGCAGCCAATCATCGGGGCCCCAGCCCCAGCATTTT
TRBD2	TRBV5-5	TRBJ2-5	.	CASSSQRGAVDQETQYF	TGTGCCAGCAGCTCCCAGCGGGGGGCCGTGGACCAAGAGACCCAGTACTTC
.	TRBV19	TRBJ2-6	.	CASTDYSGANVLTF	TGTGCCAGTACCGATTACTCTGGGGCCAACGTCCTGACTTTC
.	TRBV25-1	TRBJ2-5	once	CASSEMRAQKETQYF	TGTGCCAGCAGTGAGATGAGGGCGCAGAAAGAGACCCAGTACTTC
.	TRBV18	TRBJ1-2	.	CASSPGLGWDGYTF	TGTGCCAGCTCACCGGGGCTCGGCTGGGATGGCTACACCTTC
TRBD1	TRBV14	TRBJ2-5	once	CASSLIGQGAYQETQYF	TGTGCCAGCAGCCTCATAGGACAGGGCGCGTACCAAGAGACCCAGTACTTC
.	TRBV19	TRBJ2-1	.	CASIGQYNEQFF	TGTGCCAGTATAGGGCAGTACAATGAGCAGTTCTTC
.	TRBV4-1	TRBJ1-2	.	CASSQQGDYGYTF	TGCGCCAGCAGCCAACAGGGCGACTATGGCTACACCTTC
.	TRBV28	TRBJ1-2	.	CASSLDAGGARTYGYTF	TGTGCCAGCAGTTTGGACGCTGGGGGGGCCCGCACCTATGGCTACACCTTC
TRBD2	TRBV6-5	TRBJ2-3	.	CASSTRAGVVDTQYF	TGTGCCAGCAGTACACGGGCGGGAGTAGTTGATACGCAGTATTTT
.	TRBV20-1	TRBJ2-3	.	CSAPVTDTQYF	TGCAGTGCCCCAGTCACAGATACGCAGTATTTT
TRBD2	TRBV9	TRBJ2-2	.	CASSRMSGANTGELFF	TGTGCCAGCAGCCGAATGAGCGGGGCCAACACCGGGGAGCTGTTTTTT
.	TRBV18	TRBJ1-1	.	CASSPPSTGWSTEAFF	TGTGCCAGCTCACCACCCTCTACAGGTTGGAGCACTGAAGCTTTCTTT
.	TRBV29-1	TRBJ2-2	once	CSAQDRATGELFF	TGCAGCGCCCAGGACAGAGCCACCGGGGAGCTGTTTTTT
TRBD2	TRBV5-8	TRBJ2-1	.	CASSLAETSGGYNEQFF	TGTGCCAGCAGCTTGGCCGAGACTAGCGGGGGGTACAATGAGCAGTTCTTC
.	TRBV5-1	TRBJ1-5	.	CASSPDGFNQPQHF	TGCGCCAGCAGCCCCGACGGATTCAATCAGCCCCAGCATTTT
TRBD2	TRBV5-4	TRBJ2-3	.	CASSKGLAASTDTQYF	TGTGCCAGCAGCAAAGGACTAGCGGCCAGCACAGATACGCAGTATTTT
.	TRBV19	TRBJ1-3	.	CASRLTGLSGNTIYF	TGTGCCAGTAGGTTAACGGGACTCTCTGGAAACACCATATATTTT
.	TRBV5-8	TRBJ1-1	.	CASSLGIGINTEAFF	TGTGCCAGCAGCTTGGGTATAGGGATTAACACTGAAGCTTTCTTT